This T cell receptor beta chain came from a study of identical twins. General study findings and limits: The study reached conclusions through statistical analysis that was cross-sectional, not following the same donors.

Healthy Caucasians were all of the donors. MiXCR, run by TCRdb on the 5' RACE reads, gives a single entry per CDR3 protein. The table has 470,000 or so distinct CDR3 sequences, roughly 26% seen once. A few counts support this clonotype. Its antigen is currently unknown. V was pared by 3 bases and J by 3 bases, with 6 bases of the junction left unmatched. The CDR3 covers 16 residues. The same sample was also studied in work on T cells expressing NK-cell markers. That paper adds: TCR beta repertoires came from sorted CD3+CD56+NKG2C+, CD3+CD56+NKG2C- and CD3+CD56-NKG2C+ T cells. HCMV specificity of the expanded NKG2C+ T cell clones stayed unclear.

This clonotype was obtained from a woman younger than 35 in good health. The sample consisted of CD4+ T cells sorted from blood. This sequence joins TRBV12-3 or TRBV12-4 and TRBJ1-4, with 8 bases fitting TRBD1. The CDR3 sequence: CASSLRQGASNEKLFF. The CDR3, as DNA: TGTGCCAGCAGTTTGAGGCAGGGGGCCTCTAATGAAAAACTGTTTTTT.